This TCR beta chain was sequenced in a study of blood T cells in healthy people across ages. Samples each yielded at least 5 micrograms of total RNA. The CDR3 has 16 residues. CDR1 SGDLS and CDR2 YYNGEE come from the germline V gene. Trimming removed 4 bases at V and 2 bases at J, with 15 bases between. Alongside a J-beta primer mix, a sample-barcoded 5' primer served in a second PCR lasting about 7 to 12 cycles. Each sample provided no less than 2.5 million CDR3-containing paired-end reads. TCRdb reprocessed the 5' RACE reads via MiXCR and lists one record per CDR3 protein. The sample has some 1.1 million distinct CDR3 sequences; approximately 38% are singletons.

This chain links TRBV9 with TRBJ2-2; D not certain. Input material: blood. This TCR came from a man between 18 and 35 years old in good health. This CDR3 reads CASSPRRTVNTGELFF. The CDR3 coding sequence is TGTGCCAGCAGCCCCCGACGGACCGTTAACACCGGGGAGCTGTTTTTT.